This T cell receptor beta chain was captured by sequencing in a study of blood T cell repertoires in COVID-19. Study-wide context: The United States, Italy and Spain were the sources of the acute and convalescent COVID-19 samples.

The CDR3 is 15 residues long. CDR1 is LNHDA, CDR2 SQIVND, per germline (reference sequence). V was pared by 8 bases and J by 5 bases, with 12 bases of the junction left unmatched. Assay: immunoSEQ multiplex PCR; the TCRdb copy retains only in-frame clones and omits some. The sample gives tens of thousands of clones, 80% to 90% of which show up once; about 30% is in the top ten. The chain carries TRBV19 and TRBJ2-1, with 7 bases fitting TRBD2. This TCR was sampled from a man aged 55 to 70 with COVID-19, enrolled during active disease. Sequenced input: peripheral blood. The CDR3: CASLHRGRANNEQFF. The CDR3 DNA reads as TGTGCCAGTCTCCATCGAGGGAGGGCGAACAATGAGCAGTTCTTC. The full variable domain, rest sourced from reference TRBV19 and TRBJ2-1, is DGGITQSPKYLFRKEGQNVTLSCEQNLNHDAMYWYRQDPGQGLRLIYYSQIVNDFQKGDIAEGYSVSREKKESFPLTVTSAQKNPTAFYLCASLHRGRANNEQFFGPGTRLTVL.